A selection of T cell receptor beta chains follows, all from one sample in a study of cytomegalovirus exposure and HLA in healthy donors. Sequencing used immunoSEQ multiplex PCR; TCRdb keeps in-frame clones, though not all of them. The table lists roughly 140,000 clones, 65% to 85% of them singletons, with around 3.2% in the top ten. Material: PBMCs. The receptors come from a male donor in good health and CMV-seronegative. CDR3s include the opening cysteine and the closing phenylalanine or tryptophan. The D gene is left open where the match is weak. Some rows have no size entry. The others give once, few or many, or a class for an expanded clone.

j_gene: TRBJ2-2; d_gene: -; abundance: few; v_gene: TRBV19; CDR3nt: TGTGCCAGTAGGCAGGGAACGAACACCGGGGAGCTGTTTTTT; CDR3aa: CASRQGTNTGELFF
j_gene: TRBJ2-7; d_gene: TRBD2; abundance: -; v_gene: TRBV18; CDR3nt: TGTGCCAGCTCACCATTGGCGGGAGAGGTGGGCGAGCAGTACTTC; CDR3aa: CASSPLAGEVGEQYF
j_gene: TRBJ1-1; d_gene: -; abundance: -; v_gene: TRBV2; CDR3nt: TGTGCCAGCAGCTGGAACAGTGACGACCAGGACACTGAAGCTTTCTTT; CDR3aa: CASSWNSDDQDTEAFF
j_gene: TRBJ1-1; d_gene: -; abundance: -; v_gene: TRBV19; CDR3nt: TGTGCCAGTAGTATAGTCCCACAGGGAATGGGCACTGAAGCTTTCTTT; CDR3aa: CASSIVPQGMGTEAFF
j_gene: TRBJ2-7; d_gene: -; abundance: -; v_gene: TRBV6-1; CDR3nt: TGTGCCAGCAGTGATACGCGCCAGCGGTTCTACGAGCAGTACTTC; CDR3aa: CASSDTRQRFYEQYF
j_gene: TRBJ1-1; d_gene: TRBD1; abundance: -; v_gene: TRBV2; CDR3nt: TGTGCCAGCAGTTCGGGGGCAGGGGGCGGCATACGAGCTTTCTTT; CDR3aa: CASSSGAGGGIRAFF
j_gene: TRBJ2-1; d_gene: TRBD2; abundance: -; v_gene: TRBV11-2; CDR3nt: TGTGCCAGCAGCTTATTAGAGGGAGCGGGGGAATACAATGAGCAGTTCTTC; CDR3aa: CASSLLEGAGEYNEQFF
j_gene: TRBJ2-7; d_gene: -; abundance: few; v_gene: TRBV25-1; CDR3nt: TGTGCCAGCAGCGCCAAGGGGGCGGGAAGGGCATACGAGCAGTACTTC; CDR3aa: CASSAKGAGRAYEQYF
j_gene: TRBJ1-1; d_gene: TRBD1; abundance: -; v_gene: TRBV27; CDR3nt: TGTGCCAGTATCCTACAGGGACAGGGGGTCACTGAAGCTTTCTTT; CDR3aa: CASILQGQGVTEAFF
j_gene: TRBJ1-1; d_gene: -; abundance: -; v_gene: TRBV18; CDR3nt: TGTGCCAGCTCACCCTACGGCCGGGACACTGAAGCTTTCTTT; CDR3aa: CASSPYGRDTEAFF
j_gene: TRBJ2-7; d_gene: TRBD2; abundance: -; v_gene: TRBV7-2; CDR3nt: TGTGCCAGCAGCTCCGAGCGGGGGGGATTTTACGAGCAGTACTTC; CDR3aa: CASSSERGGFYEQYF
j_gene: TRBJ2-2; d_gene: TRBD2; abundance: -; v_gene: TRBV7-2; CDR3nt: TGTGCCACCCGACTAGCGGCAGGTCACACCGGGGAGCTGTTTTTT; CDR3aa: CATRLAAGHTGELFF
j_gene: TRBJ1-2; d_gene: -; abundance: -; v_gene: TRBV6-1; CDR3nt: TGTGCCAGCAGTGAAGCGCACACAGGCTCCTCTGGCTACACCTTC; CDR3aa: CASSEAHTGSSGYTF
j_gene: TRBJ1-2; d_gene: TRBD1; abundance: -; v_gene: TRBV6-5; CDR3nt: TGTGCCAGCAGTTGGGTAACAGGGGATGGCTACACCTTC; CDR3aa: CASSWVTGDGYTF
j_gene: TRBJ1-3; d_gene: TRBD1; abundance: -; v_gene: TRBV6-5; CDR3nt: TGTGCCAGCAGTTGGGGACAGGGGGATGGAAACACCATATATTTT; CDR3aa: CASSWGQGDGNTIYF
j_gene: TRBJ2-7; d_gene: TRBD1; abundance: -; v_gene: TRBV2; CDR3nt: TGTGCCGGGGCTAGACAGGGCGCACACGAGCAGTACTTC; CDR3aa: CAGARQGAHEQYF
j_gene: TRBJ2-1; d_gene: -; abundance: -; v_gene: TRBV10-2; CDR3nt: TGCGCCAGCAGCCTCTCCCCCCCAGGTGAGCAGTTCTTC; CDR3aa: CASSLSPPGEQFF
j_gene: TRBJ1-4; d_gene: -; abundance: -; v_gene: TRBV2; CDR3nt: TGTGCCAGCGTGCGGAACGGGGGACGTAATGAAAAACTGTTTTTT; CDR3aa: CASVRNGGRNEKLFF
j_gene: TRBJ2-4; d_gene: TRBD1; abundance: -; v_gene: TRBV15; CDR3nt: TGTGCCACCAGCGGGACAGGGTCGGGAACCAAAAACATTCAGTACTTC; CDR3aa: CATSGTGSGTKNIQYF
j_gene: TRBJ2-7; d_gene: TRBD1; abundance: once; v_gene: TRBV27; CDR3nt: TGTGCCAGCAGTCCCACAGGGGGCCAAAGCGAGCAGTACTTC; CDR3aa: CASSPTGGQSEQYF
j_gene: TRBJ2-7; d_gene: -; abundance: -; v_gene: TRBV30; CDR3nt: TGTGCCTGGACCCTACCCCTTGACCGGGACACCGAAAAGTACGAGCAGTACTTC; CDR3aa: CAWTLPLDRDTEKYEQYF
j_gene: TRBJ1-1; d_gene: -; abundance: -; v_gene: TRBV2; CDR3nt: TGTGCCAGCAGTGGCGGGGTAAACACTGAAGCTTTCTTT; CDR3aa: CASSGGVNTEAFF
j_gene: TRBJ1-1; d_gene: -; abundance: -; v_gene: TRBV5-1; CDR3nt: TGCGCCAGCAGCTCATTCGGACAGAACACTGAAGCTTTCTTT; CDR3aa: CASSSFGQNTEAFF
j_gene: TRBJ1-2; d_gene: -; abundance: -; v_gene: TRBV5-1; CDR3nt: TGCGCCAGCAGCTTGGCAGGCGCTAACTATGGCTACACCTTC; CDR3aa: CASSLAGANYGYTF
j_gene: TRBJ2-2; d_gene: TRBD2; abundance: -; v_gene: TRBV27; CDR3nt: TGTGCCAGCAGTTTATCTTTAGGACTAGCAGGCACCGGGGAGCTGTTTTTT; CDR3aa: CASSLSLGLAGTGELFF
j_gene: TRBJ1-1; d_gene: TRBD1; abundance: -; v_gene: TRBV28; CDR3nt: TGTGCCACCGGCGGGGTGGACAGGGTATGGACTGAAGCTTTCTTT; CDR3aa: CATGGVDRVWTEAFF
j_gene: TRBJ2-3; d_gene: TRBD1; abundance: -; v_gene: TRBV10-3; CDR3nt: TGTGCCACCGAAAAAGGGGACAGGGTAGGCACAGATACGCAGTATTTT; CDR3aa: CATEKGDRVGTDTQYF
j_gene: TRBJ2-1; d_gene: -; abundance: -; v_gene: TRBV6-1; CDR3nt: TGTGCCAGCAGTGAACGGGGGTCAGGATCCTACAATGAGCAGTTCTTC; CDR3aa: CASSERGSGSYNEQFF
j_gene: TRBJ1-1; d_gene: TRBD1; abundance: -; v_gene: TRBV5-6; CDR3nt: TGTGCCAGCAGCCTGGGAGGAGGGGGCTTAGTAAACATCGGGGCTTTCTTT; CDR3aa: CASSLGGGGLVNIGAFF
j_gene: TRBJ1-2; d_gene: TRBD1; abundance: once; v_gene: TRBV5-1; CDR3nt: TGCGCCAGCAGCTTGGAGGGGGCTGGTGGCTACACCTTC; CDR3aa: CASSLEGAGGYTF
j_gene: TRBJ2-7; d_gene: -; abundance: -; v_gene: TRBV4-1; CDR3nt: TGCGCCAGCAGCCAATTCCCGGGAGAGGAGCAGTACTTC; CDR3aa: CASSQFPGEEQYF
j_gene: TRBJ2-7; d_gene: -; abundance: few; v_gene: TRBV5-4; CDR3nt: TGTGCCAGCAGCCACAGGCGAGGAAGTAGCGGCGGCTACGAGCAGTACTTC; CDR3aa: CASSHRRGSSGGYEQYF
j_gene: TRBJ2-2; d_gene: -; abundance: -; v_gene: TRBV9; CDR3nt: TGTGCCAGCAGCATATACACCGGGGAGCTGTTTTTT; CDR3aa: CASSIYTGELFF
j_gene: TRBJ2-7; d_gene: TRBD1; abundance: once; v_gene: TRBV7-8; CDR3nt: TGTGCCAGCAGCTTAGGGGACAGGGTGTACGAGCAGTACTTC; CDR3aa: CASSLGDRVYEQYF
j_gene: TRBJ2-3; d_gene: -; abundance: -; v_gene: TRBV5-6; CDR3nt: TGTGCCAGCAGCCGCGCCCAGGGAGATACGCAGTATTTT; CDR3aa: CASSRAQGDTQYF
j_gene: TRBJ1-1; d_gene: -; abundance: -; v_gene: TRBV9; CDR3nt: TGTGCCAGCAGCGGTAGCACAGGGAGGAACACTGAAGCTTTCTTT; CDR3aa: CASSGSTGRNTEAFF
j_gene: TRBJ2-7; d_gene: TRBD1; abundance: few; v_gene: TRBV9; CDR3nt: TGTGCCAGCAGCGTAGCGTCGGGACAGGGGGCCTACGAGCAGTACTTC; CDR3aa: CASSVASGQGAYEQYF
j_gene: TRBJ1-1; d_gene: -; abundance: -; v_gene: TRBV30; CDR3nt: TGTGCCTGGAGTGTAGGGAGTCTAATGGCTTTCTTT; CDR3aa: CAWSVGSLMAFF
j_gene: TRBJ2-1; d_gene: TRBD2; abundance: -; v_gene: TRBV29-1; CDR3nt: TGCAGCGTTGAGGCGACTAGCGGGAGCTACAATGAGCAGTTCTTC; CDR3aa: CSVEATSGSYNEQFF
j_gene: TRBJ1-5; d_gene: TRBD1; abundance: few; v_gene: TRBV11-2; CDR3nt: TGTGCCAGCAGCTTCGGGACAGCCAATCAGCCCCAGCATTTT; CDR3aa: CASSFGTANQPQHF
j_gene: TRBJ2-2; d_gene: -; abundance: -; v_gene: TRBV6-4; CDR3nt: TGTGCCAGCAGTGACTCAAGGGGAATGAACACCGGGGAGCTGTTTTTT; CDR3aa: CASSDSRGMNTGELFF